This T cell receptor beta chain was recorded in a study of blood T cell repertoires in COVID-19. CDR3 length: 14 residues. The J segment lost 12 bases and the V segment lost 0 bases, leaving 9 bases of the junction unmatched. CDR1 SGHRS and CDR2 YFSETQ come from the germline V gene. Those enrolled, adults aged roughly 18 to 95 years, came from about 24 US areas. Participants had their cohort set by participant-reported clinical history. Two negative PCRs, clearance, or symptom resolution had been documented for recovered Cohort 3 donors. Generated by immunoSEQ multiplex PCR, the TCRdb table keeps only in-frame clones and is missing some. The sample includes about 180,000 clones, 85% of them seen just once.

This clonotype was obtained from a man in his forties who had recovered from COVID-19. The genes are TRBV5-1 and TRBJ2-1; 7 bases match TRBD1. The sample comprised PBMCs or T cells enriched from blood (not recorded which). The CDR3 sequence is CASSLALDRTGQFF. CDR3 nucleotide sequence: TGCGCCAGCAGCTTGGCCCTGGACAGGACGGGGCAGTTCTTC.